This T cell receptor (beta chain) was observed in a study of radiation and T cells in renal cell carcinoma. Regarding treatment: treatment-naive control, cytoreductive nephrectomy. Regarding this clone: Its specificity is unknown.

CDR3 length equals 17 residues. Germline V gene sequence: CDR1 MNHNS, CDR2 SASEGT. Trimming at V came to 1 base and at J to 3 bases, leaving 9 bases not matched to a gene. Study observations and caveats: Irradiated tumors had higher TCR clonality than control tumors.

Produced via immunoSEQ multiplex PCR; TCRdb's table is partial and in-frame only. The sample lists 13,000 or so clones, approximately 54% occurring once. This sequence originates from a middle-aged man with renal cell carcinoma. This chain joins TRBV6-1 and TRBJ1-3, with 7 positions matching TRBD1. Sample: tumor tissue, taken from a patient whose treatment was nephrectomy without radiotherapy. CDR3 nucleotides: TGTGCCAGCAGTGAAGGAGGGGGCAGGGTCTATGGAAACACCATATATTTT. Translated, it gives CASSEGGGRVYGNTIYF.